These 7 T cell receptor beta chains were all obtained from the same sample, sequenced in a study of T-cell reconstitution after alpha-beta-depleted transplantation in children. Preparing the TCRbeta library involved the use of unique molecular identifiers. TCRdb reanalysed the PCR reads using MiXCR and keeps one entry per CDR3 protein. The data contain nearly 550,000 distinct CDR3 sequences, around 18% of them singletons. The sequences come from PBMCs from the stem cell graft donor, collected from the stem cell graft. These receptors were collected from a human donor who donated a stem cell graft to a child with acute lymphoblastic leukemia.

This clonotype was seen only a few times. This chain connects TRBV14 to TRBJ1-2; 9 positions match TRBD1. The CDR3 loop spans 14 amino acids. Losses at the gene ends were 4 bases for V and 8 bases for J; bases not matched to a gene: 8. Germline V gene data show CDR1 as SGHDN and CDR2 as FVKESK. CDR3 sequence reads: CASSLSWTGVGYTF. CDR3 bases: TGTGCCAGCAGCCTTTCATGGACAGGGGTCGGCTACACCTTC.

The chain recombines TRBV24-1 with TRBJ2-5; D gene unclear. Germline V gene lookup returns CDR1 KGHDR and CDR2 SFDVKD. The CDR3 spans 14 residues. Trimming cost V 3 bases and J 3 bases, with 10 bases left between them. The CDR3 loop reads CATSDPDEEETQYF. The CDR3 DNA follows: TGTGCCACCAGTGATCCGGACGAGGAAGAGACCCAGTACTTC.

This chain connects TRBV7-9 to TRBJ1-4; TRBD1 matches 9 bases. Germline CDR1 and CDR2: SEHNR and FQNEAQ (reference sequence). V lost 5 bases, J lost 6 bases, and 7 bases stayed unmatched. The CDR3 is 15 residues long. DNA for the CDR3: TGTGCCAGCAGCGTAGGGGACAGGGCCTATGAAAAACTGTTTTTT. It encodes CASSVGDRAYEKLFF.

This rearrangement joins TRBV9 to TRBJ2-5, with D perhaps TRBD2 (6 bases). V gave up 0 bases and J gave up 3 bases, with 30 bases separating them. The CDR3 is made up of 21 amino acids. In germline, CDR1 is SGDLS, CDR2 YYNGEE. CDR3 sequence reads: CASSVVGGVQDSPAEEETQYF. The CDR3 nucleotides are TGTGCCAGCAGCGTAGTAGGCGGGGTCCAAGATAGTCCAGCCGAAGAAGAGACCCAGTACTTC. The variable domain in full, completed from reference TRBV9 and TRBJ2-5, reads DSGVTQTPKHLITATGQRVTLRCSPRSGDLSVYWYQQSLDQGLQFLIQYYNGEERAKGNILERFSAQQFPDLHSELNLSSLELGDSALYFCASSVVGGVQDSPAEEETQYFGPGTRLLVL.

This chain uses TRBV5-1 with TRBJ2-7; D is undetermined. CDR1 and CDR2 from the germline V gene are SGHRS and YFSETQ. V dropped 0 bases and J dropped 5 bases, with 21 bases sitting between them. This CDR3 is built from 17 residues. In DNA, the CDR3 is TGCGCCAGCAGCTTGGACCCCGGTCCCCCTTTGTCCGACGAGCAGTACTTC. It is translated as CASSLDPGPPLSDEQYF.

The chain couples TRBV11-1 to TRBJ2-1, with 16 nucleotides matching TRBD2. The CDR3 consists of 18 residues. Trimming cost V 5 bases and J 3 bases; bases outside gene matches: 7. Per the germline V gene, CDR1 is SGHAT and CDR2 is FQDESV (reference sequence). The CDR3 nucleotides are TGTGCCAGCAGCCCGGGACTAGCGGGAGGGACCCACTACAATGAGCAGTTCTTC. Translating it yields CASSPGLAGGTHYNEQFF.

This clonotype has just a few counts. The chain couples TRBV6-1 to TRBJ1-5; D uncertain. V lost 3 bases to trimming and J lost 7 bases, with 1 base between them. CDR3 length: 10 residues. Germline V lookup: CDR1 MNHNS, CDR2 SASEGT. This CDR3 reads CASSDQPQHF. CDR3 DNA sequence: TGTGCCAGCAGTGACCAGCCCCAGCATTTT.